This T cell receptor (beta chain) came from a study of cytomegalovirus exposure and HLA in healthy donors. The length of the CDR3 is 14 residues. The V gene's germline CDR1 is SGHDN and CDR2 FVKESK. The ends lost 4 bases at V and 4 bases at J; junction bases unmatched: 4. A multiplex PCR was run with 60 Vbeta primers and 13 Jbeta primers. The repertoire was sequenced with immunoSEQ multiplex PCR; TCRdb's copy has only in-frame clones and lacks some. This table holds about 55,000 clones. A remark on this clone: Its antigen is as yet unknown.

Findings and limits, study-wide: With further analysis later on, most CMV-associated TCR beta chains appeared HLA-restricted. Prior analysis indicated that the majority of TCR beta V segments exhibited productivity approximately 87% or approximately 30% of the time.

This TCR was recovered from a man between 50 and 59 years old in good health and CMV-seropositive. Material for sequencing was PBMCs. The gene calls are TRBV14 and TRBJ1-1, with TRBD1 matching 9 bases. CDR3 protein: CASSPTGGGTEAFF. In DNA, the CDR3 is TGTGCCAGCAGCCCTACAGGGGGCGGCACTGAAGCTTTCTTT.